A single sample gave rise to the 13 T cell receptor beta chains below, sequenced in a study of T cells expressing NK-cell markers. TCRdb re-called the 5' RACE reads and catalogs CDR3 proteins one per entry, DNA excluded. The sample table sets out about 430,000 distinct CDR3 sequences. The specimen was blood T cells: a sorted CD56 or NKG2C T cell subset, CD4+ or CD8+ T cells, or bulk PBMC T cells (not recorded which). All receptors derive from a woman between 45 and 60 years old in good health.

The gene calls are TRBV29-1 and TRBJ1-2. Germline assignment: CDR1 SQVTM and CDR2 ANQGSEA. The CDR3 is 13 amino acids. Here the CDR3 reads CSAGTLANYGYTF.

V gene TRBV6-1 combines with J gene TRBJ1-4; TCRdb's D call, TRBD1, is unchecked because there is no DNA. The CDR3 extends over 17 amino acids. CDR1 and CDR2 from the germline V gene are MNHNS and SASEGT. CDR3 amino acids: CASSEARWGRGNEKLFF.

The chain joins TRBV20-1 to TRBJ1-5; TCRdb's D call of TRBD1 is untestable without DNA. CDR3 size: 14 residues. Germline V gene sequence: CDR1 DFQATT, CDR2 SNEGSKA (reference sequence). CDR3 in amino acids: CSAAFGLGDQPQHF.

The rearrangement uses TRBV12-3 or TRBV12-4 and TRBJ2-1; as DNA is missing, the TRBD2 call by TCRdb cannot be tested. This CDR3 comprises 13 residues. CDR3 amino acids: CASRPSGRREQFF.

The V gene is TRBV10-3, the J gene TRBJ2-1. The CDR3 spans 14 residues. The germline V gene has CDR1 ENHRY and CDR2 SYGVKD. The CDR3 spells CAINDLPSYNEQFF.

V gene TRBV5-1 combines with J gene TRBJ2-7; checking the TCRdb D call of TRBD1 is not possible without DNA. The CDR3 covers 13 residues. Germline CDR1 is SGHRS and CDR2 is YFSETQ. The CDR3 spells CASGAGTGAQQYF.

The chain couples TRBV6-1 to TRBJ2-5; TCRdb designates TRBD2, a call that cannot be tested without DNA. CDR1 MNHNS and CDR2 SASEGT come from the germline V gene. The CDR3 spans 13 residues. The CDR3 here is CASTEVFQETQYF.

The chain uses TRBV6-1 and TRBJ1-1. This CDR3 is built from 14 residues. Germline V gene sequence: CDR1 MNHNS, CDR2 SASEGT. CDR3 sequence reads: CASSGEFLSTEAFF.

The chain links TRBV18 to TRBJ2-3; the TCRdb call, TRBD2, lacks DNA for checking. The CDR3 contains 14 residues. The germline V gene has CDR1 KGHSH and CDR2 LQKENI. CDR3 in amino acids: CASSLDRDLDTQYF.

The chain recombines TRBV6-5 with TRBJ2-1; TCRdb selects TRBD2, and the lack of DNA leaves this call unchecked. Germline assignment: CDR1 MNHEY and CDR2 SVGAGI. The CDR3 loop spans 16 amino acids. The CDR3 loop reads CASSRPGLAGPNEQFF.

The V gene is TRBV20-1, the J gene TRBJ2-3; absent DNA, TCRdb's TRBD2 call cannot be checked. The CDR3 is 14 residues long. Germline loops: CDR1 DFQATT, CDR2 SNEGSKA (reference sequence). CDR3 loop: CSARGRGNVDTQYF.

The chain couples TRBV6-5 to TRBJ2-6; TCRdb calls TRBD1, which cannot be checked without DNA. The CDR3 is 16 residues long. In germline, CDR1 is MNHEY, CDR2 SVGAGI. This CDR3 reads CASTLGGLSGANVLTF.

The V and J genes are TRBV9 and TRBJ2-7; lacking DNA, the TRBD2 call made by TCRdb goes unchecked. The CDR3 length is 15 residues. CDR1 and CDR2 from the germline V gene are SGDLS and YYNGEE. The CDR3 spells CASSEGLAGAREQYF.